These 11 T cell receptor beta chains originate from one sample sequenced in a study of early T cells in non-severe SARS-CoV-2 infection (dated by TCRdb to the early 2020s). To prepare the library, 5' RACE was applied. The listed sequencing device is NextSeq 500. TCRdb reprocessing: public reads trimmed at Q25 with fastp, clones called with MiXCR, in-frame beta chains kept. Rows with a matching CDR3 protein are joined into one entry that keeps the most common DNA and genes. The sample profile shows over 55,000 distinct CDR3 sequences; under 15% of them were found once. The top ten hold less than 3.5% of the sample. Sample: whole blood, taken at baseline. These receptors originate from an adult who was a healthcare worker with PCR-confirmed SARS-CoV-2 infection or an uninfected control (not recorded which).

CDR3 sequence: CASSAGSEQYF. CDR3 DNA: TGTGCCAGCAGTGCGGGGTCCGAGCAGTACTTC. The V and J genes are TRBV6-5 and TRBJ2-7; D is perhaps TRBD2 (6 bases). This CDR3 is built from 11 residues. Trimming took 5 bases from V and 6 from J, leaving 8 bases between them. Germline CDR1 is MNHEY and CDR2 is SVGAGI.

The chain combines TRBV2 with TRBJ2-2; D gene uncertain. The CDR3 covers 14 residues. Germline V gene data show CDR1 as SNHLY and CDR2 as FYNNEI. V was clipped by 8 bases and J by 0 bases, with 10 bases between them. CDR3 in amino acids: CASSMSANTGELFF. The CDR3 DNA sequence: TGTGCCAGCTCCATGAGTGCGAACACCGGGGAGCTGTTTTTT.

The V and J genes are TRBV10-3 and TRBJ1-1; 7 bases match TRBD1. The length of the CDR3 is 15 residues. Germline V gives CDR1 ENHRY, CDR2 SYGVKD. With 1 base clipped from V and 3 bases from J, the junction kept 5 bases outside the gene matches. CDR3 bases: TGTGCCATCAGTGAGTGGGGAGGGGGCGACACTGAAGCTTTCTTT. This sequence encodes CAISEWGGGDTEAFF.

This clonotype has ten or more counts. The chain has TRBV11-1 and TRBJ2-1, with TRBD2 matching over 11 bases. CDR3 length: 16 residues. CDR1 is SGHAT and CDR2 is FQDESV in the germline V gene (reference sequence). The ends lost 5 bases at V and 4 bases at J; junction bases unmatched: 7. The CDR3 DNA reads as TGTGCCAGCAGCCTCACGACTAGCGGGGTGTACAATGAGCAGTTCTTC. Amino acids: CASSLTTSGVYNEQFF. Using reference TRBV11-1 and TRBJ2-1 for the parts outside the CDR3, the full variable domain is EAEVAQSPRYKITEKSQAVAFWCDPISGHATLYWYRQILGQGPELLVQFQDESVVDDSQLPKDRFSAERLKGVDSTLKIQPAELGDSAMYLCASSLTTSGVYNEQFFGPGTRLTVL.

The sample holds many counts of this clonotype. The chain has TRBV20-1 and TRBJ1-1; the D is unclear. V lost 3 bases to trimming and J lost 0 bases, with 8 bases between them. The V gene's germline CDR1 is DFQATT and CDR2 SNEGSKA (reference sequence). There are 13 residues in the CDR3. The CDR3 loop reads CSASRSLNTEAFF. The DNA for the CDR3 is TGCAGTGCTAGTAGGAGCTTGAACACTGAAGCTTTCTTT.

The chain couples TRBV4-3 to TRBJ2-4; TRBD1 matches at 9 bases. Germline lookup yields CDR1 LGHNA and CDR2 YSLEER. J lost 9 bases, V lost 4 bases, and 10 bases had no gene match. The CDR3 is 15 amino acids. The CDR3 loop reads CASSPGGQGDAIQYF. CDR3 sequence (DNA): TGCGCCAGCAGCCCGGGGGGACAGGGAGATGCCATTCAGTACTTC.

This clonotype was picked up many times. The chain combines TRBV19 with TRBJ1-5, with D unclear. Germline CDR1 LNHDA, CDR2 SQIVND (reference sequence). V lost 2 bases to trimming and J lost 0 bases, with 20 bases between them. This CDR3 spans 19 amino acids. The CDR3 loop reads CASSIRGFREPYSNQPQHF. The CDR3 coding sequence is TGTGCCAGTAGTATAAGAGGGTTTCGAGAGCCATATAGCAATCAGCCCCAGCATTTT.

The rearrangement uses TRBV3-1 and TRBJ1-1, with D perhaps matching TRBD1 (6 bases). The germline gives CDR1 LGHDT, CDR2 YNNKEL (reference sequence). There are 14 residues in the CDR3. Trimming took off 6 bases at V and 0 bases at J, with 11 bases between the two ends. Here the CDR3 reads CASSRRDMNTEAFF. CDR3 nucleotides: TGTGCCAGCAGTCGCAGGGACATGAACACTGAAGCTTTCTTT. The full variable domain, rest sourced from reference TRBV3-1 and TRBJ1-1, is DTAVSQTPKYLVTQMGNDKSIKCEQNLGHDTMYWYKQDSKKFLKIMFSYNNKELIINETVPNRFSPKSPDKAHLNLHINSLELGDSAVYFCASSRRDMNTEAFFGQGTRLTVV.

With regard to this clonotype: At one end, the junction sequence differs from germline, possibly due to a read error. This chain joins TRBV5-5 and TRBJ1-6, with no clear D. CDR3 length: 12 amino acids. Germline V gene data show CDR1 as SGHKS and CDR2 as YYEKEE (reference sequence). The DNA of the CDR3 is TGTGCCAGCAGCTTGGGTAATTCGCCCCTCCACTTT. Its protein product is CASSLGNSPLHF.

The table lists this clonotype with many counts. V is TRBV28 and J is TRBJ1-6, with 8 positions matching TRBD1. The V gene's germline CDR1 is MDHEN and CDR2 SYDVKM. This CDR3 spans 13 amino acids. V dropped 11 bases and J dropped 7; count of bases not matched to a gene: 7. The CDR3 coding sequence is TGTGCCTGCGACAGGGGCGGGAATTCACCCCTCCACTTT. Its protein product is CACDRGGNSPLHF.

This clonotype was recorded at least ten times. The rearrangement uses TRBV20-1 and TRBJ2-2; 12 nucleotides match TRBD1. J gave up 6 bases and V 6 bases, and 8 bases lay outside the gene matches. The CDR3 runs to 15 residues. The germline V gene encodes CDR1 DFQATT and CDR2 SNEGSKA (reference sequence). The CDR3 sequence is CSARTGTGGPGELFF. DNA for the CDR3: TGCAGTGCCCGAACCGGGACAGGGGGCCCCGGGGAGCTGTTTTTT.